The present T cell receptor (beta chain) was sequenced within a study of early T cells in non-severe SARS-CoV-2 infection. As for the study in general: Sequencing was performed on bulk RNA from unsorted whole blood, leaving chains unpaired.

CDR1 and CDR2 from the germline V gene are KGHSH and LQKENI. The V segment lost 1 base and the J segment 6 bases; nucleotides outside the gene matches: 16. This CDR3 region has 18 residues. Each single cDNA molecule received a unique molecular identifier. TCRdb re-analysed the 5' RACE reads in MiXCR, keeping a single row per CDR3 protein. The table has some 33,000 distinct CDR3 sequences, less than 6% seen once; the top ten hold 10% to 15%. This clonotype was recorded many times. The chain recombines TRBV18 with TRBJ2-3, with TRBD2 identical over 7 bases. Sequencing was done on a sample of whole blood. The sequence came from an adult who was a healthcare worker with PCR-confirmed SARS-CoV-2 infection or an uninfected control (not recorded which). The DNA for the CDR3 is TGTGCCAGCTCACCACTCCCCTCGACGGGGGGAAACTCGGATACGCAGTATTTT. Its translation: CASSPLPSTGGNSDTQYF.